These 10 T cell receptor beta chains share one sample of origin, sequenced in a study of PD-1 blockade in classical Hodgkin lymphoma. The time point was: cycle 4 day 1 (C4D1), after less than seven weeks of nivolumab. With no exception, relapse followed autologous stem cell transplantation in all patients, and brentuximab vedotin exposure varied. Method: immunoSEQ multiplex PCR; TCRdb's copy keeps in-frame clones and lacks some. The data contain fewer than 25,000 clones, roughly 76% of them singletons. The source material was peripheral blood mononuclear cells (PBMCs), sampled before the fourth cycle of nivolumab. The receptors were sampled from a human donor with classical Hodgkin lymphoma.

The chain employs TRBV6-5 and TRBJ1-1; tentatively, D is TRBD1 (5 bases). The V and J ends lost 4 bases and 11 bases respectively, with 17 bases between them. This CDR3 has 13 residues. CDR1 is MNHEY and CDR2 is SVGAGI in the germline V gene. The CDR3 DNA reads as TGTGCCAGCAGTTTCGACAGCGCGGACGGGGCTTTCTTT. Translating gives CASSFDSADGAFF.

CDR3 sequence: CASRTPTGAFF. The CDR3 DNA reads as TGTGCCAGTAGAACCCCAACCGGGGCTTTCTTT. The chain uses TRBV19 and TRBJ1-1, with no clear D. This CDR3 spans 11 amino acids. Deletions cut 6 bases from V and 11 bases from J, with 13 bases between. Germline lookup yields CDR1 LNHDA and CDR2 SQIVND (reference sequence).

This clone was seen more than once but under ten times. The chain's CDR3 is CASSLNRRGSPLHF. CDR3 nucleotide sequence: TGTGCCAGCAGCTTAAACAGGAGGGGTTCACCCCTCCACTTT. The V call is TRBV5-6, the J call TRBJ1-6, with D tentatively TRBD1 (5 bases). The CDR3 totals 14 residues. V was clipped by 2 bases and J by 9 bases, with 12 bases between them. Germline-derived CDR1 and CDR2 are SGHDT and YYEEEE.

The rearrangement joins TRBV4-3 to TRBJ2-7; D is unresolved. Germline V gives CDR1 LGHNA, CDR2 YSLEER. V lost 0 bases and J 4 bases, leaving 7 bases between the germline ends. This CDR3 is 13 amino acids long. CDR3 protein: CASSQDRSYEQYF. The CDR3 nucleotides are TGCGCCAGCAGCCAAGACAGGAGTTACGAGCAGTACTTC.

This clone was detected a few times. The chain has TRBV5-4 and TRBJ2-6, with D maybe TRBD2 (5 bases). V gave up 1 base and J gave up 4 bases, with 15 bases separating them. The length of the CDR3 is 17 residues. Germline V gives CDR1 SGHNT, CDR2 YYREEE (reference sequence). For the CDR3, the DNA is TGTGCCAGCAGCTTGCAGTATGCGGGCGCGGGGGCCAACGTCCTGACTTTC. It translates to CASSLQYAGAGANVLTF.

The chain couples TRBV6-6 to TRBJ1-2; no clear D. The CDR3 loop spans 14 amino acids. V was clipped by 5 bases and J by 2 bases, with 12 bases between them. Germline CDR1 and CDR2: MNHNY and SVGAGI (reference sequence). CDR3 sequence (DNA): TGTGCCAGCAGTAGCCCGGGCAGGAACTATGGCTACACCTTC. Translation: CASSSPGRNYGYTF.

This chain links TRBV11-2 with TRBJ2-1; possible D gene TRBD2, 6 bases. CDR1 is SGHAT and CDR2 is FQNNGV in the germline V gene. The CDR3 runs to 14 residues. Trimming removed 5 bases from V and 3 bases from J, with 11 bases in between. The CDR3 here is CASSETTSYNEQFF. The CDR3 nucleotides read TGTGCCAGCAGCGAGACGACTAGCTACAATGAGCAGTTCTTC.

The chain couples TRBV6-5 to TRBJ1-6; D perhaps matches TRBD1 (6 bases). CDR3 length: 13 residues. V lost 0 bases to trimming and J lost 15 bases, with 12 bases between them. CDR1 and CDR2 (germline): MNHEY, SVGAGI. The CDR3 sequence is CASSYSGGSLLHF. Written as DNA, the CDR3 is TGTGCCAGCAGTTACTCCGGGGGCAGTCTCCTCCACTTT.

The V gene is TRBV6-6, the J gene TRBJ2-3, with D possibly called TRBD1 or TRBD2 (5 bases each). The V gene's germline CDR1 is MNHNY and CDR2 SVGAGI (reference sequence). The CDR3 sequence is 15 residues long. V lost 5 bases and J lost 2, with 14 bases in between. CDR3 sequence reads: CASSTFGGATDTQYF. The CDR3 nucleotides are TGTGCCAGCAGTACCTTTGGGGGAGCCACAGATACGCAGTATTTT.

V usage is TRBV5-1 and J usage is TRBJ2-3, with TRBD1 as a possible D gene (6 bases). CDR1 SGHRS and CDR2 YFSETQ come from the germline V gene. This CDR3 is built from 15 residues. V dropped 3 bases and J dropped 0 bases, with 11 bases sitting between them. The CDR3 loop reads CASSSGTSSTDTQYF. CDR3 DNA: TGCGCCAGCAGCTCCGGGACAAGCAGCACAGATACGCAGTATTTT.